This TCR beta chain was recovered during a study of CD8 T cells in ankylosing spondylitis. This clonotype was detected a few times. What it binds is not known. TCRdb processed the 5' RACE reads anew with MiXCR; each CDR3 protein has one entry. The sample consists of about 340,000 distinct CDR3 sequences, approximately 14% of them appearing once. Findings of the study overall: Relatively rare in peripheral blood, disease-linked clones were also CD8+.

V shed 3 bases and J shed 6 bases, with 27 bases lying between them. Per the germline V gene, CDR1 is MDHEN and CDR2 is SYDVKM. This CDR3 has 18 residues. The clonotype originates from a male donor with ankylosing spondylitis or in good health (not recorded which). This chain links TRBV28 with TRBJ2-7, with D perhaps given as TRBD1 or TRBD2 (6 bases each). The sequenced sample consisted of blood, either unsorted or a sorted T cell fraction (not recorded which). The DNA of the CDR3 is TGTGCCAGCAGTTTTGAAATTCAGGTCTGGGGGGCTTTGAGCGAGCAGTACTTC. The encoded protein is CASSFEIQVWGALSEQYF.